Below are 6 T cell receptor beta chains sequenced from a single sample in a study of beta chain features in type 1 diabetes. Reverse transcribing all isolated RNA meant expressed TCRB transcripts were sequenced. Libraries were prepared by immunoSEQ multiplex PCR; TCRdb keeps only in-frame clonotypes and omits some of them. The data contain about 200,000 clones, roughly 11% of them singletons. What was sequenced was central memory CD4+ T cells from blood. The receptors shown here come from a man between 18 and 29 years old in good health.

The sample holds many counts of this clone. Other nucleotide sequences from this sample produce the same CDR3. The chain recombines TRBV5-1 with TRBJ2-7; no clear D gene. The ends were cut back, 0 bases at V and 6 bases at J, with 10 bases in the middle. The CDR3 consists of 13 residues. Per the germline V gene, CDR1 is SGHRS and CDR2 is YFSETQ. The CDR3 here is CASSLAGAPEQYF. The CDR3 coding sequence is TGCGCCAGCAGCTTGGCCGGAGCGCCCGAGCAGTACTTC.

The CDR3 bases are TGTGCCTGGAGTCGAGTCAAGGAAGGAGATGAAAAACTGTTTTTT. This sequence encodes CAWSRVKEGDEKLFF. This sequence joins TRBV30 and TRBJ1-4, with D hard to call. Germline V CDR1 and CDR2: GTSNPN, SVGIG (reference sequence). The V end lost 2 bases, the J end lost 6 bases, and 16 bases lay between the germline ends. The CDR3 is 15 residues long.

CDR3 DNA sequence: TGTGCCTGGGCCCGGGACAGGGGGCGAGATACGCAGTATTTT. Residues: CAWARDRGRDTQYF. The V and J genes are TRBV30 and TRBJ2-3; 12 bases align to TRBD1. The trim removed 5 bases at V and 5 bases at J, leaving 5 bases unmatched. The CDR3 contains 14 residues. The germline V gene encodes CDR1 GTSNPN and CDR2 SVGIG (reference sequence).

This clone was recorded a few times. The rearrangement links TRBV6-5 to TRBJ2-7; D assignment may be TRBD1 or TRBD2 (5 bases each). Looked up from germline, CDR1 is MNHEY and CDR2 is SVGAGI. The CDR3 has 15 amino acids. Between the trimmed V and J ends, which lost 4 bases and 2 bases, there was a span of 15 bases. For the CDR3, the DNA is TGTGCCAGCAGTTCGACCGGGACCGGAACCTACGAGCAGTACTTC. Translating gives CASSSTGTGTYEQYF.

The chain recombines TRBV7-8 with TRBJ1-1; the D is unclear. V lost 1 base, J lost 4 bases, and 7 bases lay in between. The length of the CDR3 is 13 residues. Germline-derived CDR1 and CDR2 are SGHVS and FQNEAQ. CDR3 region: CASSLGARTEAFF. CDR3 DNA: TGTGCCAGCAGCTTAGGGGCGCGCACTGAAGCTTTCTTT.

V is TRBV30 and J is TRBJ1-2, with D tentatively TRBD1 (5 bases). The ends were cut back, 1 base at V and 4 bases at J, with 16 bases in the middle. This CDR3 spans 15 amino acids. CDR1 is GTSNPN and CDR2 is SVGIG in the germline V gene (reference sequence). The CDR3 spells CAWSAGPPVIYGYTF. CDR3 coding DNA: TGTGCCTGGAGTGCGGGACCTCCAGTGATCTATGGCTACACCTTC.